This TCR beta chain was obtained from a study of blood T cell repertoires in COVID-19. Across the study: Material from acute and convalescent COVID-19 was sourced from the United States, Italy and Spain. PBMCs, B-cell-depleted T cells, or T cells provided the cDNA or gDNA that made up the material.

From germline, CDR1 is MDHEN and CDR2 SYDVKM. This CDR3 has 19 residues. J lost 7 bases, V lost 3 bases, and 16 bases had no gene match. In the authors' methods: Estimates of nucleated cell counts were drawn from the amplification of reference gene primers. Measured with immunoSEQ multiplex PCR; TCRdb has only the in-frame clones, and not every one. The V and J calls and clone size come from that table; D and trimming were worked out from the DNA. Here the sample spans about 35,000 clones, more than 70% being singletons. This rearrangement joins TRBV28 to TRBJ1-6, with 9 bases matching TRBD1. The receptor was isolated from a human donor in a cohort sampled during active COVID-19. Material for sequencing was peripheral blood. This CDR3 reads CASSLSLWTGASLNSPLHF. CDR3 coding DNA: TGTGCCAGCAGTTTGAGCCTGTGGACAGGGGCGAGTCTGAATTCACCCCTCCACTTT.